This T cell receptor beta chain derives from a study of T cells in Graves' hyperthyroidism and ophthalmopathy. TCR beta CDR3 sequences were amplified from RNA transcripts. RT-PCR in the first round (using the HTBI primer set) targeted the TCR CDR3. TCRdb re-called the multiplex PCR reads through MiXCR, storing one row per CDR3 protein. The table lists more than 350,000 distinct CDR3 sequences, 13% to 15% of them singletons. This clonotype turned up a few times. CDR1 SGHRS and CDR2 YFSETQ come from the germline V gene. The CDR3 extends over 15 amino acids. V shed 0 bases, J shed 4 bases, and the junction held 1 base outside the gene matches.

The sequencing sample was made of blood. The chain has TRBV5-1 and TRBJ1-1, with 12 bases matching TRBD1. The TCR was taken from an older woman with Graves' ophthalmopathy. DNA of the CDR3: TGCGCCAGCAGCTTGGAGGGACAGGGGGCCACTGAAGCTTTCTTT. Translating it yields CASSLEGQGATEAFF.